This T cell receptor (beta chain) emerged from a study of T cell changes during pregnancy in multiple sclerosis. Data came from immunoSEQ multiplex PCR; TCRdb stores just in-frame clones and leaves some out. Among 75,000 to 90,000 clones, around 90% were seen once, and the ten largest hold around 0.22%. The clonotype was recovered from a female donor with multiple sclerosis, enrolled in a pregnancy study. Sequences were derived from CD4+ T cells from peripheral blood mononuclear cells, sampled before pregnancy.

CDR3 DNA sequence: TGTGCCAGCAGTGAGCGGTGGGACAGGGGTTCGGGGCGCAATCAGCCCCAGCATTTT. Translating it yields CASSERWDRGSGRNQPQHF. The rearrangement joins TRBV2 to TRBJ1-5; TRBD1 agrees at 10 bases. CDR1 is SNHLY and CDR2 is FYNNEI in the germline V gene. V lost 3 bases to trimming and J lost 2 bases; unmatched junction nucleotides: 13. The CDR3 extends over 19 amino acids.